The subject of this entry is one T cell receptor (beta chain). Its cognate antigen has yet to be identified. The input lacks base qualities; no much larger clone sits a single base away. V drops 4 bases and J drops 6 bases, leaving 19 bases in between. From its cysteine to its phenylalanine, the CDR3 spans 15 amino acids. Solely the CDR3 DNA is kept, with 45 bases framed from the first base. The germline V gene provides CDR1 KGHSH and CDR2 LQKENI. This sample is part of a study of Ad26.COV2.S vaccination and SARS-CoV-2 variants (dated by TCRdb to about 2021). For the study in its entirety: The specificity and breadth of SARS-CoV-2-reactive T cell receptors after Ad26.COV2.S vaccination were assessed by TCRbeta repertoire sequencing. The TCR-sequenced set comprised approximately 30 samples: around 20 Ad26.COV2.S vaccine recipients, 5 placebo recipients and 8 SARS-CoV-2 convalescent individuals.

The immunoSEQ Assay was used to sequence TCRbeta CDR3 regions. After extraction, genomic DNA underwent amplification by bias-controlled multiplex PCR, followed by high-throughput sequencing. The paper's processing steps were these. To quantify the absolute abundance of each unique TCRbeta CDR3 region, sequences were collapsed and filtered. T cell fraction was estimated by normalizing TCRbeta template counts to usable DNA, which was measured by amplifying reference genes present in all nucleated cells. Repertoire TCRs were annotated as SARS-CoV-2-specific by exact matching of V gene, CDR3 amino acid sequence and J gene to a known reactive TCR set. The reference SARS-CoV-2 TCR set was obtained from MIRA and was filtered for enrichment in COVID-19-positive ImmuneCODE repertoires, whereby public or cross-reactive TCRs were removed. Using the MIRA antigens, annotated TCRs were further analysed by specific ORF or by position within an ORF. Depth was the summed frequency of annotated unique rearrangements, while breadth was defined as annotated unique rearrangements over total unique productive rearrangements. Two-sided Wilcoxon rank-sum tests were applied when comparing TCR breadth between groups. In TCRdb, the immuneACCESS table is reduced to in-frame sequences with V and J assigned. These tables do not hold every clone; where another copy was compared, an unresolved V gene accounts for under half, and the others remain unexplained. V and J calls and clone size follow that table, whereas D and trimming were derived from the DNA. The sample records 300,000 to 400,000 clones, just over 90% of which are singletons. Roughly 3.9% of the sample rests with the top ten.

The meaning of the sample's time point label: individuals recovered from natural SARS-CoV-2 infection. What the authors observed across the whole study: Ad26.COV2.S recipients had higher spike-specific TCR breadth than placebo recipients (P = 0.0014). After vaccination, spike-specific CD8+ and CD4+ T cell responses were reported to show substantial breadth. Vaccine and placebo recipients had similar non-spike TCR breadth, a finding consistent with the vaccine containing only spike. The authors noted that the TCR breadth and depth analyses may have underestimated total T cell responses.

This specimen was peripheral blood, taken after recovery from COVID-19. The origin of this receptor is a human donor who had recovered from COVID-19. The chain uses TRBV18 and TRBJ2-7; the D gene remains uncertain. The DNA reads TGTGCCAGCTCACTTAAGTCTCGGACCGCTCTCGAGCAGTACTTC. This gives the protein CASSLKSRTALEQYF.